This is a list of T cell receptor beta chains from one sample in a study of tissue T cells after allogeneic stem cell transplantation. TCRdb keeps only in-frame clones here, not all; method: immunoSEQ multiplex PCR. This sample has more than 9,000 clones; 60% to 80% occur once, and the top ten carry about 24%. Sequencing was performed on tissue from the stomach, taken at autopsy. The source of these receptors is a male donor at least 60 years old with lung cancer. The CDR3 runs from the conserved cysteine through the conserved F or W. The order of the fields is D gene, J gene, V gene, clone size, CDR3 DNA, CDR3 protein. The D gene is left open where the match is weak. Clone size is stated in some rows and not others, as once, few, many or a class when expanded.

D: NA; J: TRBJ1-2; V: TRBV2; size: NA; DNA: TGTGCCAGCAGCGAAGGTGTGGGACAATACTATGGCTACACCTTC; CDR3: CASSEGVGQYYGYTF
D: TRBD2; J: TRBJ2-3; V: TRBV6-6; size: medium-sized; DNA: TGTGCCAGCGGGCTGTCCGGGGGGGGCTTCACAGATACGCAGTATTTT; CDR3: CASGLSGGGFTDTQYF
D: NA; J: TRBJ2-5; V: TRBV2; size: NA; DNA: TGTGCCAGCGGTACGGGAGTAGGAGAGACCCAGTACTTC; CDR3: CASGTGVGETQYF
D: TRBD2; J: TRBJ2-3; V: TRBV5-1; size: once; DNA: TGCGCCAGCAGCATCGGACTAGCGGGAGACACAGATACGCAGTATTTT; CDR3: CASSIGLAGDTDTQYF
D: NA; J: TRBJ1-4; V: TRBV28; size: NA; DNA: TGTGCCAGCACCATAGGGGGTTCTTGGGAAAAACTGTTTTTT; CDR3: CASTIGGSWEKLFF
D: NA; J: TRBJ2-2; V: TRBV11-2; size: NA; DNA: TGTGCCAGCAGCGTGGACTGGACGACCGGGGAGCTGTTTTTT; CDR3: CASSVDWTTGELFF
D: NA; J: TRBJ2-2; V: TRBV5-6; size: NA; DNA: TGTGCCAGCAGCTTGTTGGGGTCCGGGGAGCTGTTTTTT; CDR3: CASSLLGSGELFF
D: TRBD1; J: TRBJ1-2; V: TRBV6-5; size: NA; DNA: TGTGCCAGCAGTACAGGGGAAGGCTACACCTTC; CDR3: CASSTGEGYTF
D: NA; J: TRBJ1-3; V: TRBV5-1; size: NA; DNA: TGCGCCAGCAGCCTGGGACAACAAAACACCATATATTTT; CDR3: CASSLGQQNTIYF
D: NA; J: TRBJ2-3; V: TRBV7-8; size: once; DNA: TGTGCCAGCAGCTTATGGGCAGAGAAAATGGATACGCAGTATTTT; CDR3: CASSLWAEKMDTQYF
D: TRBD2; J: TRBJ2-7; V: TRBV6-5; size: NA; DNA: TGTGCCAGCAGTCCTCGGACTAGCGGGGACTACGAGCAGTACTTC; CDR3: CASSPRTSGDYEQYF
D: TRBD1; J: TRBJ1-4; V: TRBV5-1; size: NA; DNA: TGCGCCAGCAGCCTGGCCGTAGGGACAGGGGGAGAAAAACTGTTTTTT; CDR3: CASSLAVGTGGEKLFF
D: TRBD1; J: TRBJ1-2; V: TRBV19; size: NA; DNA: TGTGCCAGTAGCGACAGGGGAGGCGGCTACACCTTC; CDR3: CASSDRGGGYTF
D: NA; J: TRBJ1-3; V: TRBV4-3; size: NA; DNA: TGCGCCAGCAGCCGGTCGATTACGCTTGAACCTGCCTCTGGAAACACCATATATTTT; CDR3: CASSRSITLEPASGNTIYF